The 21 T cell receptor beta chains in this list originate from one sample, sequenced in a study of OX40 agonist ivuxolimab in advanced cancers. Produced via immunoSEQ multiplex PCR; TCRdb's table is partial and in-frame only. Seen here are roughly 46,000 clones, over 75% observed once, and the top ten hold approximately 10%. The source was CD4+ or CD8+ T cells sorted from blood, collected in a trial of the OX40 agonist ivuxolimab. The source is an adult with an advanced solid tumor such as melanoma, head and neck, liver or kidney cancer.

The V gene is TRBV19, the J gene TRBJ2-7; 8 bases are a match to TRBD1. This CDR3 region has 14 residues. Trimming took 7 bases from V and 3 from J; bases not matched to a gene: 8. CDR1 is LNHDA, CDR2 SQIVND, per germline (reference sequence). The CDR3 spells CASTAGQGGYEQYF. For the CDR3, the DNA is TGTGCCAGTACCGCCGGACAGGGTGGCTACGAGCAGTACTTC.

The genes are TRBV30 and TRBJ2-7; no clear D gene. Germline assignment: CDR1 GTSNPN and CDR2 SVGIG (reference sequence). The CDR3 covers 13 residues. The V end was cut by 2 bases, the J end by 0 bases, with 8 bases between. In DNA form, the CDR3 reads TGTGCCTGGAGTTTAGGCAGCTCCTACGAGCAGTACTTC. Protein sequence: CAWSLGSSYEQYF.

The CDR3 here is CASSLYSRGDTEAFF. CDR3 nucleotides: TGTGCCAGCAGCCTTTACTCCAGGGGAGACACTGAAGCTTTCTTT. V is TRBV9 and J is TRBJ1-1; D might be TRBD1 (6 bases). Trimming left V 4 bases short and J 3 bases short, with 16 bases between. The CDR3 spans 15 residues. The germline CDR1 and CDR2 sequences are SGDLS and YYNGEE.

The chain couples TRBV19 to TRBJ2-1, with D possibly being TRBD1 (6 bases). Trimming stripped 5 bases from V and 0 bases from J, with 11 bases between. This CDR3 spans 15 amino acids. From germline, CDR1 is LNHDA and CDR2 SQIVND (reference sequence). This chain's CDR3 is CASSSPGVSYNEQFF. In DNA, the CDR3 is TGTGCCAGTAGTTCCCCAGGGGTCTCCTACAATGAGCAGTTCTTC.

The chain combines TRBV13 with TRBJ2-7; D might be TRBD2 (6 bases). This CDR3 is built from 14 residues. Germline CDR1 reads PRHDT; CDR2 reads FYEKMQ (reference sequence). V was shortened by 0 bases and J by 5 bases, with 11 bases between the two germline ends. CDR3 DNA sequence: TGTGCCAGCAGCTTAGGGGGAGGAGTTGACGAGCAGTACTTC. Residues: CASSLGGGVDEQYF.

This sequence joins TRBV28 and TRBJ1-5; D is ambiguous. The CDR3 covers 17 residues. The germline CDR1 and CDR2 sequences are MDHEN and SYDVKM. V lost 4 bases and J 2 bases, leaving 18 bases between the germline ends. The DNA of the CDR3 is TGTGCCAGCAGTTCGCCTCGGATAGAGGAGGGCAATCAGCCCCAGCATTTT. This translates into CASSSPRIEEGNQPQHF.

The chain links TRBV11-2 to TRBJ2-6, with no clear D. The CDR3 totals 18 residues. The V gene lost 2 bases and the J gene lost 0 bases, with 14 bases spanning the gap. CDR1 is SGHAT, CDR2 FQNNGV, per germline. CDR3 region: CASSLFDVSISGANVLTF. In DNA form, the CDR3 reads TGTGCCAGCAGCTTATTTGATGTGTCTATCTCTGGGGCCAACGTCCTGACTTTC.

This chain joins TRBV7-9 and TRBJ1-1, with unresolved D. The CDR3 contains 11 residues. The germline V gene has CDR1 SEHNR and CDR2 FQNEAQ (reference sequence). V lost 4 bases to trimming and J lost 3 bases, with 3 bases between them. Written as DNA, the CDR3 is TGTGCCAGCAGCTGGGACACTGAAGCTTTCTTT. Translating gives CASSWDTEAFF.

For the CDR3, the DNA is TGTGCCAGCAGTGAGGATTCCGGGGACAGGTCCTACGAGCAGTACTTC. Translating gives CASSEDSGDRSYEQYF. V and J are TRBV2 and TRBJ2-7; 8 bases map to TRBD1. This CDR3 is 16 amino acids long. The J segment lost 1 base and the V segment lost 3 bases, leaving 8 bases of the junction unmatched. Germline CDR1 and CDR2: SNHLY and FYNNEI.

The chain recombines TRBV6-6 with TRBJ2-3; TRBD2 matches 12 bases. The V segment lost 10 bases and the J segment 4 bases; nucleotides outside the gene matches: 6. The CDR3 is 14 residues long. Looked up from germline, CDR1 is MNHNY and CDR2 is SVGAGI (reference sequence). CDR3 nucleotide sequence: TGTGCCACTCGACTAGCGGGGGCTCCAGATACGCAGTATTTT. It codes for CATRLAGAPDTQYF.

The chain joins TRBV7-8 to TRBJ2-7, with D hard to call. Germline V gene lookup returns CDR1 SGHVS and CDR2 FQNEAQ. V lost 4 bases and J 3 bases, leaving 7 bases between the germline ends. The CDR3 has 12 amino acids. The DNA of the CDR3 is TGTGCCAGCAGCTGGAATGACTACGAGCAGTACTTC. Protein product: CASSWNDYEQYF.

The rearrangement links TRBV7-9 to TRBJ2-7, with 7 bases matching TRBD2. With 2 bases clipped from V and 5 bases from J, the junction kept 18 bases outside the gene matches. The germline V gene encodes CDR1 SEHNR and CDR2 FQNEAQ (reference sequence). The CDR3 has 18 amino acids. CDR3 sequence: CASSLLSGVAGFTHEQYF. CDR3 nucleotides: TGTGCCAGCAGCTTACTCTCCGGGGTAGCGGGTTTTACCCACGAGCAGTACTTC.

On this clone itself: Other nucleotide sequences from this sample produce the same CDR3. The genes are TRBV9 and TRBJ2-7; perhaps TRBD2 as D (7 bases). The CDR3 runs to 14 residues. Per germline, CDR1 SGDLS and CDR2 YYNGEE. V lost 0 bases and J 2 bases, leaving 9 bases between the germline ends. CDR3 residues: CASSVGGGTYEQYF. The CDR3 DNA follows: TGTGCCAGCAGCGTAGGGGGGGGCACCTACGAGCAGTACTTC.

V gene TRBV7-9 combines with J gene TRBJ2-7; tentatively, D is TRBD1 (6 bases). Germline-derived CDR1 and CDR2 are SEHNR and FQNEAQ (reference sequence). V was pared by 4 bases and J by 1 base, with 8 bases between. This CDR3 contains 13 residues. The CDR3 nucleotides are TGTGCCAGCAGCTCCGGACAGTCCTACGAGCAGTACTTC. This codes for CASSSGQSYEQYF.

The V call is TRBV7-3, the J call TRBJ2-3, with D perhaps being TRBD1 or TRBD2 (5 bases each). The CDR3 is made up of 13 amino acids. V was clipped by 4 bases and J by 0 bases, with 5 bases between them. Looked up from germline, CDR1 is SGHTA and CDR2 is FQGTGA. This chain's CDR3 is CASSWDSTDTQYF. For the CDR3, the DNA is TGTGCCAGCAGCTGGGACAGCACAGATACGCAGTATTTT.

This chain connects TRBV6-1 to TRBJ2-3, with no clear D. This CDR3 comprises 14 residues. The V end lost 2 bases, the J end lost 6 bases, and 12 bases lay between the germline ends. Germline V CDR1 and CDR2: MNHNS, SASEGT. The CDR3 reads CASSEFWAGDTQYF. The CDR3 DNA sequence: TGTGCCAGCAGTGAATTCTGGGCTGGGGATACGCAGTATTTT.

The chain joins TRBV14 to TRBJ1-1; D gene uncertain. Deletions cut 1 base from V and 1 base from J, with 7 bases between. Germline V gene sequence: CDR1 SGHDN, CDR2 FVKESK. The CDR3 has 14 residues. DNA for the CDR3: TGTGCCAGCAGCCAAGCCAATGGGAACACTGAAGCTTTCTTT. The encoded protein is CASSQANGNTEAFF.

This clone was observed once. The chain has TRBV7-8 and TRBJ2-5; D gene unclear. Trimming took 1 base from V and 11 from J, leaving 14 bases between them. The germline V gene encodes CDR1 SGHVS and CDR2 FQNEAQ. This CDR3 has 13 residues. Here the CDR3 reads CASSLEPSQEQYF. CDR3 DNA: TGTGCCAGCAGCTTAGAGCCGTCTCAGGAGCAGTACTTC.

This clone has just a few counts. This chain links TRBV2 with TRBJ1-2; no clear D gene. Germline V gene sequence: CDR1 SNHLY, CDR2 FYNNEI. V gave up 0 bases and J gave up 7 bases, with 12 bases separating them. CDR3 length equals 14 residues. The CDR3 nucleotides read TGTGCCAGCAGTGAAGCTAGCGCAAGTCTTGGCTACACCTTC. This translates into CASSEASASLGYTF.

This clone was observed a single time. The chain links TRBV4-1 to TRBJ1-2; no clear D. CDR1 and CDR2 (germline): MGHRA, YSYEKL. V lost 0 bases to trimming and J lost 4 bases, with 9 bases between them. This CDR3 spans 14 amino acids. The CDR3 reads CASSQEARSYGYTF. CDR3 coding DNA: TGCGCCAGCAGCCAAGAGGCTCGGTCCTATGGCTACACCTTC.

This chain joins TRBV4-2 and TRBJ2-7; the D gene could be TRBD1 or TRBD2 (5 bases each). The CDR3 runs to 13 residues. V dropped 5 bases and J dropped 0 bases, with 8 bases sitting between them. CDR1 is LGHNA and CDR2 is YNFKEQ in the germline V gene. In DNA form, the CDR3 reads TGTGCCAGCAGCACGGGGCCCTCCTACGAGCAGTACTTC. Its translation: CASSTGPSYEQYF.